A selection of T cell receptor beta chains follows, all from one sample in a study of chronic HIV infection and antiretroviral therapy. Using its own MiXCR run on the 5' RACE reads, TCRdb lists one record per CDR3 protein. The data hold 40,000 to 60,000 distinct CDR3 sequences, with about a fifth observed a single time. Input material: peripheral blood. Source of these receptors: an adult who had HIV and had not received antiretroviral therapy, or was an uninfected healthy control (not recorded which). The CDR3 runs from the conserved cysteine through the conserved F or W. The D gene is left open where the match is weak. Size tells how often a clone was seen (once, few, many) or the class of an expanded clone, and some rows leave it out.

j_call cdr3_length v_call d_call clone_size cdr3_aa cdr3_nt
TRBJ2-2 18 TRBV21-1 . few CASSKAWDRGSGTGELFF TGTGCCAGCAGCAAAGCGTGGGACAGGGGGAGTGGGACCGGGGAGCTGTTTTTT
TRBJ1-2 15 TRBV28 . few CASSQTGFRLYGYTF TGTGCCAGCAGCCAAACGGGGTTTCGACTCTATGGCTACACCTTC
TRBJ2-1 14 TRBV7-2 . . CASSETSSYNEQFF TGTGCCAGCAGCGAGACTAGCTCCTACAATGAGCAGTTCTTC
TRBJ2-2 16 TRBV27 . . CASSSQGHSNTGELFF TGTGCCAGCAGTTCCCAGGGACATTCGAACACCGGGGAGCTGTTTTTT
TRBJ1-2 12 TRBV28 TRBD1 few CASSGTGSGYTF TGTGCCAGCAGTGGGACAGGAAGTGGCTACACCTTC
TRBJ2-3 16 TRBV11-2 TRBD2 many CASSPHSGRNTDTQYF TGTGCCAGCAGCCCCCATAGCGGGAGGAACACAGATACGCAGTATTTT
TRBJ2-3 15 TRBV6-5 TRBD2 . CASRRDSGRMGTQYF TGTGCCAGCAGACGAGATAGCGGGAGAATGGGGACGCAGTATTTT
TRBJ2-5 14 TRBV29-1 . few CSVEARTAQETQYF TGCAGCGTTGAAGCCCGGACGGCTCAAGAGACCCAGTACTTC
TRBJ2-4 14 TRBV3-1 TRBD1 . CASSLPGQKNIQYF TGTGCCAGCAGCCTTCCGGGACAGAAAAACATTCAGTACTTC
TRBJ2-1 11 TRBV6-5 . few CASTRWNEQFF TGTGCCAGCACCCGTTGGAATGAGCAGTTCTTC
TRBJ2-3 14 TRBV20-1 . . CSATPTGRADTQYF TGCAGTGCTACGCCGACAGGGAGGGCAGATACGCAGTATTTT
TRBJ2-3 17 TRBV6-6 . many CASFLRVSRVSTDTQYF TGTGCCAGCTTTCTCCGGGTGTCGAGAGTGAGCACAGATACGCAGTATTTT
TRBJ2-7 16 TRBV27 TRBD2 . CASTPRLAGKRYEQYF TGTGCCAGCACTCCCCGACTAGCGGGAAAAAGGTACGAGCAGTACTTC
TRBJ2-1 14 TRBV30 TRBD2 . CAWMVGLATNEQFF TGTGCCTGGATGGTGGGACTAGCGACGAATGAGCAGTTCTTC
TRBJ2-3 13 TRBV28 . . CASSLQNTDTQYF TGTGCCAGCAGTTTGCAAAACACAGATACGCAGTATTTT
TRBJ2-3 15 TRBV7-6 . few CASSLFFGSGYTQYF TGTGCCAGCAGCTTATTTTTCGGGAGTGGATATACGCAGTATTTT
TRBJ1-3 14 TRBV10-2 . . CASRGRNSGNTIYF TGCGCCAGCAGGGGCAGAAACTCTGGAAACACCATATATTTT
TRBJ1-5 14 TRBV27 . few CASSLQGNNQPQHF TGTGCCAGCAGTTTGCAGGGGAACAATCAGCCCCAGCATTTT
TRBJ2-7 12 TRBV20-1 . few CSARLDIGEQYF TGCAGTGCTCGACTAGATATCGGCGAGCAGTACTTC